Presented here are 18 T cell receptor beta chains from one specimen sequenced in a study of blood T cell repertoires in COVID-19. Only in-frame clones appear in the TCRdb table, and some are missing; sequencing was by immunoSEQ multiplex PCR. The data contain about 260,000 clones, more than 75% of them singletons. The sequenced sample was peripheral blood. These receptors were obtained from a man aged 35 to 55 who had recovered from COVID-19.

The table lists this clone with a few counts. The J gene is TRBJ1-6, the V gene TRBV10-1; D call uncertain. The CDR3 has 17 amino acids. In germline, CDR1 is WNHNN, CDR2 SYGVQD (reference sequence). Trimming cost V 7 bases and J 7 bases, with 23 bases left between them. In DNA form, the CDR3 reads TGCGCCAGCACCCGAAGGTTTACTCTCCTGGAGAATTCACCCCTCCACTTT. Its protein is CASTRRFTLLENSPLHF.

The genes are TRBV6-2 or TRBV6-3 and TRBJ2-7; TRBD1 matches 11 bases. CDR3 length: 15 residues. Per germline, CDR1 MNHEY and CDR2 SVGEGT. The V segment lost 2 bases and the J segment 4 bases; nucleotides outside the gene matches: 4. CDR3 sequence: CASSYRDRGKYEQYF. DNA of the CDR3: TGTGCCAGCAGTTACCGGGACAGGGGGAAGTACGAGCAGTACTTC.

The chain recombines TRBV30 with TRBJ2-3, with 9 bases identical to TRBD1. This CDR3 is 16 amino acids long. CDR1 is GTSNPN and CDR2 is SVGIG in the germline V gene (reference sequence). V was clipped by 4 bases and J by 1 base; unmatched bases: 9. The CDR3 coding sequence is TGTGCCTGGACCCGATTGGGACAGGGAGGCACAGATACGCAGTATTTT. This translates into CAWTRLGQGGTDTQYF. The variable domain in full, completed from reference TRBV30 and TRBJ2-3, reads SQTIHQWPATLVQPVGSPLSLECTVEGTSNPNLYWYRQAAGRGLQLLFYSVGIGQISSEVPQNLSASRPQDRQFILSSKKLLLSDSGFYLCAWTRLGQGGTDTQYFGPGTRLTVL.

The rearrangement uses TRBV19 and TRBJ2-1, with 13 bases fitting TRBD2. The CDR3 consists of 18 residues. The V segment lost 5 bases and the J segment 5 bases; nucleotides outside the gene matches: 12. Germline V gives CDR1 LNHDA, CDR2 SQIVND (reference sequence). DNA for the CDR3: TGTGCCAGTAGTCCCAGACTACAACTAGCGGGGGGGCACAATGAGCAGTTCTTC. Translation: CASSPRLQLAGGHNEQFF.

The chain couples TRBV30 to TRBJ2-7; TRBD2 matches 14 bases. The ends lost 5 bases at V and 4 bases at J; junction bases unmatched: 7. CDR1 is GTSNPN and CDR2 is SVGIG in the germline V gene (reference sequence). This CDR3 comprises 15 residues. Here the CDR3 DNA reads TGTGCCTGGGTGCCAGGACTAGCGGGAGGTTACGAGCAGTACTTC. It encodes CAWVPGLAGGYEQYF.

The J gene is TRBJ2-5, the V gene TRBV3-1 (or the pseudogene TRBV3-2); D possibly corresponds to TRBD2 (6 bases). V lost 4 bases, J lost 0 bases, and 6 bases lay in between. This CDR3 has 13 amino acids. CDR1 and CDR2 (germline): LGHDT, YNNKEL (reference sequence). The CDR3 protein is CASSRRDQETQYF. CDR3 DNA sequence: TGTGCCAGCAGCCGGAGGGACCAAGAGACCCAGTACTTC.

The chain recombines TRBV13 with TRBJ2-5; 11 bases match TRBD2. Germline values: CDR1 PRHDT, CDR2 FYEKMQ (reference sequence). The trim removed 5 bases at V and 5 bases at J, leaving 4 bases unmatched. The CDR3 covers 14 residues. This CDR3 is CASSPRTSGETQYF. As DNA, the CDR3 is TGTGCCAGCAGCCCCCGGACTAGCGGGGAGACCCAGTACTTC.

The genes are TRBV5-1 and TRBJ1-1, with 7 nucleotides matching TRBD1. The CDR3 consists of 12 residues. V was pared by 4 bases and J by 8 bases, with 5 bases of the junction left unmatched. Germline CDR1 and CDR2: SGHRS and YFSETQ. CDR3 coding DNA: TGCGCCAGCAGCACGGGACAGACGGAAGCTTTCTTT. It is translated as CASSTGQTEAFF. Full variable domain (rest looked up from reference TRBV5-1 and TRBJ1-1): KAGVTQTPRYLIKTRGQQVTLSCSPISGHRSVSWYQQTPGQGLQFLFEYFSETQRNKGNFPGRFSGRQFSNSRSEMNVSTLELGDSALYLCASSTGQTEAFFGQGTRLTVV.

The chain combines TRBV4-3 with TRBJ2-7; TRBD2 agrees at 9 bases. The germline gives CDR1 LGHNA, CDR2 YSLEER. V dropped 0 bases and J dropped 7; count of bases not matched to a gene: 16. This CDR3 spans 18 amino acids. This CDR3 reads CASSQDYPSSGKLGEQYF. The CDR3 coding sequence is TGCGCCAGCAGCCAAGACTATCCTTCTAGCGGGAAGTTGGGAGAGCAGTACTTC.

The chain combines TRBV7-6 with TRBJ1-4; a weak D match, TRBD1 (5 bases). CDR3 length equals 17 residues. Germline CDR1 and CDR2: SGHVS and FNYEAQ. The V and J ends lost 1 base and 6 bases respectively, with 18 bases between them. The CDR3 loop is CASSLGDSGGVYEKLFF. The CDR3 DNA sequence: TGTGCCAGCAGCTTAGGCGACAGCGGGGGGGTTTATGAAAAACTGTTTTTT. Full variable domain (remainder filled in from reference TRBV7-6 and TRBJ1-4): GAGVSQSPRYKVTKRGQDVALRCDPISGHVSLYWYRQALGQGPEFLTYFNYEAQQDKSGLPNDRFSAERPEGSISTLTIQRTEQRDSAMYRCASSLGDSGGVYEKLFFGSGTQLSVL.

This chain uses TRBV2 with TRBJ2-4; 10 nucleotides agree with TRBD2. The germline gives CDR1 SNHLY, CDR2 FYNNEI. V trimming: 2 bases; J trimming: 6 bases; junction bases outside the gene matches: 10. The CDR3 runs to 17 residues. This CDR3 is CASSEISGGPQRNIQYF. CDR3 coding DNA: TGTGCCAGCAGTGAAATTAGCGGGGGGCCCCAAAGAAACATTCAGTACTTC.

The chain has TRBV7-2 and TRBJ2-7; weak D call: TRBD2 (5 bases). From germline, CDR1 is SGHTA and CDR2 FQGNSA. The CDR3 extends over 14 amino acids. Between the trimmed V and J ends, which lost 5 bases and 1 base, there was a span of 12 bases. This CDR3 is CASSPRTGSYEQYF. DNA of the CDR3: TGTGCCAGCAGCCCCCGGACGGGGTCCTACGAGCAGTACTTC.

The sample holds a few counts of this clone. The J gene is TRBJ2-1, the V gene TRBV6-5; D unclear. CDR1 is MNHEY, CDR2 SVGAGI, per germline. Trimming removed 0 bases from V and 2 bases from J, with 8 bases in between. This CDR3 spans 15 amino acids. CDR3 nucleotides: TGTGCCAGCAGTTACTCTTCCCAGGCCTACAATGAGCAGTTCTTC. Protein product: CASSYSSQAYNEQFF.

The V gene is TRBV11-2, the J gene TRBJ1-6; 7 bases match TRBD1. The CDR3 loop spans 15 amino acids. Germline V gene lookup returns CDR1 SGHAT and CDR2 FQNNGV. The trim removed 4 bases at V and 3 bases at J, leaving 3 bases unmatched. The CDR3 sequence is CASSYGQVYNSPLHF. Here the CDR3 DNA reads TGTGCCAGCAGCTATGGACAGGTCTATAATTCACCCCTCCACTTT. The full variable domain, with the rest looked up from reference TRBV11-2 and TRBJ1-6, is EAGVAQSPRYKIIEKRQSVAFWCNPISGHATLYWYQQILGQGPKLLIQFQNNGVVDDSQLPKDRFSAERLKGVDSTLKIQPAKLEDSAVYLCASSYGQVYNSPLHFGNGTRLTVT.

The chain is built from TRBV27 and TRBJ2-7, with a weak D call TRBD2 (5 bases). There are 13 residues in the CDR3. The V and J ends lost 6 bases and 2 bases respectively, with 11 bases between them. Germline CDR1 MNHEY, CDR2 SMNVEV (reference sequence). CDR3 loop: CASSSSGTYEQYF. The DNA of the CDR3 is TGTGCCAGCAGCTCGTCGGGGACCTACGAGCAGTACTTC.

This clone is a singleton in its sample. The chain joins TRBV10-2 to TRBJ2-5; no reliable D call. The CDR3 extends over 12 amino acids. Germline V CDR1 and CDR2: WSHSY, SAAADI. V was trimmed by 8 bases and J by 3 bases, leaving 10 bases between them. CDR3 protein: CASGPAKETQYF. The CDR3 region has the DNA TGCGCCAGCGGGCCCGCAAAAGAGACCCAGTACTTC.

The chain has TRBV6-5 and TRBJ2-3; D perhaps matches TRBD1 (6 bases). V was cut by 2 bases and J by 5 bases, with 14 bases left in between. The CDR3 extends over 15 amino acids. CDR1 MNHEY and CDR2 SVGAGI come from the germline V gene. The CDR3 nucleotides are TGTGCCAGCAGTTACGGGCAGGGGTCAGGAGATACGCAGTATTTT. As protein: CASSYGQGSGDTQYF.

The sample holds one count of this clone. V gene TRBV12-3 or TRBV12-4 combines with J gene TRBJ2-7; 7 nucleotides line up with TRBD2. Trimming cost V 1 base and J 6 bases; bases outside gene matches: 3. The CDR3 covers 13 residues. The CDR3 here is CASSLDWGGEQYF. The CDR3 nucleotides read TGTGCCAGCAGTTTAGATTGGGGGGGCGAGCAGTACTTC.